These 29 T cell receptor beta chains originate from one sample sequenced in a study of T cell responses to AZD1222 COVID-19 vaccine. The protocol was immunoSEQ multiplex PCR, while the TCRdb copy is restricted to in-frame clones and leaves out a portion. The sample carries about 26,000 clones, 88% recorded once. This material consisted of peripheral blood, taken 28 days after the second AZD1222 dose. Receptor source: an adult who received the AZD1222 COVID-19 vaccine.

This rearrangement joins TRBV6-2 or TRBV6-3 to TRBJ2-2; 8 positions agree with TRBD2. Germline V CDR1 and CDR2: MNHEY, SVGEGT. Unmatched junction bases numbered 17, after V lost 2 bases and J lost 6 bases. The CDR3 spans 19 residues. The CDR3 nucleotides are TGTGCCAGCAGTTACATGGTCGCGGGGGGACTACGGAAACCCGGGGAGCTGTTTTTT. Its protein product is CASSYMVAGGLRKPGELFF.

This chain links TRBV5-1 with TRBJ1-1; possible D gene TRBD1, 5 bases. Trimming stripped 1 base from V and 4 bases from J, with 11 bases between. The germline gives CDR1 SGHRS, CDR2 YFSETQ. This CDR3 is built from 14 residues. CDR3 loop: CASSLMGVGTEAFF. The CDR3 DNA is TGCGCCAGCAGCTTGATGGGGGTAGGCACTGAAGCTTTCTTT.

The rearrangement uses TRBV5-8 and TRBJ1-6; no clear D. The V and J ends lost 0 bases and 5 bases respectively, with 9 bases between them. The CDR3 covers 15 residues. Germline values: CDR1 SGHTS, CDR2 YDEGEE. CDR3 in amino acids: CASSLDANNNSPLHF. The CDR3 DNA follows: TGTGCCAGCAGCTTGGACGCGAACAATAATTCACCCCTCCACTTT.

The gene calls are TRBV2 and TRBJ1-5; the D is unclear. The V gene's germline CDR1 is SNHLY and CDR2 FYNNEI. Trimming removed 5 bases from V and 7 bases from J, with 15 bases in between. The CDR3 covers 14 residues. The DNA for the CDR3 is TGTGCCAGCAGTCCTAACCGACTAGGGCAGCCCCAGCATTTT. This translates into CASSPNRLGQPQHF.

This sequence joins TRBV7-2 and TRBJ2-7, with D perhaps TRBD1 (5 bases). Germline CDR1 SGHTA, CDR2 FQGNSA. Between the trimmed V and J ends, which lost 7 bases and 1 base, there was a span of 11 bases. This CDR3 has 13 residues. In DNA form, the CDR3 reads TGTGCCAGCAAAAGGGGTGGGTCCTACGAGCAGTACTTC. It specifies CASKRGGSYEQYF.

The CDR3 loop is CASSTRDSGSYEQYF. In nucleotides, the CDR3 is TGTGCCAGCAGCACCCGGGACAGTGGCTCCTACGAGCAGTACTTC. The chain is built from TRBV5-4 and TRBJ2-7, with 7 bases identical to TRBD1. CDR1 and CDR2 (germline): SGHNT, YYREEE (reference sequence). With 4 bases clipped from V and 0 bases from J, the junction kept 7 bases outside the gene matches. The CDR3 spans 15 residues.

The chain uses TRBV5-5 and TRBJ1-1; 10 nucleotides match TRBD1. The CDR3 is 14 amino acids. V shed 0 bases, J shed 4 bases, and the junction held 0 bases outside the gene matches. From germline, CDR1 is SGHKS and CDR2 YYEKEE (reference sequence). The CDR3 region is CASSLGTGGTEAFF. CDR3 sequence (DNA): TGTGCCAGCAGCTTGGGGACAGGGGGCACTGAAGCTTTCTTT.

This chain uses TRBV6-5 with TRBJ2-1, with no clear D. The CDR3 runs to 10 residues. Germline CDR1 MNHEY, CDR2 SVGAGI. V dropped 5 bases and J dropped 10 bases, with 6 bases sitting between them. CDR3 residues: CASSREEQFF. The CDR3 DNA follows: TGTGCCAGCAGTCGCGAAGAGCAGTTCTTC.

This chain connects TRBV6-5 to TRBJ1-2, with TRBD1 identical over 8 bases. Germline values: CDR1 MNHEY, CDR2 SVGAGI. Trimming removed 5 bases from V and 4 bases from J; junction bases left unmatched: 6. The CDR3 extends over 14 amino acids. Here the CDR3 DNA reads TGTGCCAGCAGTCATGGGACAGGCTCCTATGGCTACACCTTC. Amino acids: CASSHGTGSYGYTF.

CDR3 sequence: CASRTDPADTQYF. CDR3 coding DNA: TGTGCCAGCAGGACGGACCCAGCAGATACGCAGTATTTT. The chain uses TRBV2 and TRBJ2-3; D remains unclear. CDR1 is SNHLY and CDR2 is FYNNEI in the germline V gene. With 6 bases removed from V and 4 bases from J, the gap between germline ends came to 11 bases. There are 13 residues in the CDR3. The full variable domain, its missing parts supplied by reference TRBV2 and TRBJ2-3, is EPEVTQTPSHQVTQMGQEVILRCVPISNHLYFYWYRQILGQKVEFLVSFYNNEISEKSEIFDDQFSVERPDGSNFTLKIRSTKLEDSAMYFCASRTDPADTQYFGPGTRLTVL.

A single count supports this clone. V is TRBV9 and J is TRBJ2-2, with D unresolved. The CDR3 totals 16 residues. V was pared by 0 bases and J by 2 bases, with 11 bases between. Looked up from germline, CDR1 is SGDLS and CDR2 is YYNGEE. CDR3 in DNA: TGTGCCAGCAGCGTAGGGGTTGACCGTAACACCGGGGAGCTGTTTTTT. This sequence encodes CASSVGVDRNTGELFF. The full variable domain, completed using reference TRBV9 and TRBJ2-2, is DSGVTQTPKHLITATGQRVTLRCSPRSGDLSVYWYQQSLDQGLQFLIQYYNGEERAKGNILERFSAQQFPDLHSELNLSSLELGDSALYFCASSVGVDRNTGELFFGEGSRLTVL.

The chain couples TRBV5-6 to TRBJ1-2; D gene unclear. Germline V gives CDR1 SGHDT, CDR2 YYEEEE. This CDR3 has 14 residues. Trimming removed 4 bases from V and 3 bases from J, with 13 bases in between. The CDR3, as DNA: TGTGCCAGCAGCAAGGTCGAGGGCTACTATGGCTACACCTTC. Encoded protein: CASSKVEGYYGYTF.

The chain links TRBV28 to TRBJ1-2; TRBD1 aligns across 9 bases. Germline lookup yields CDR1 MDHEN and CDR2 SYDVKM. CDR3 length: 13 residues. The J segment lost 8 bases and the V segment lost 6 bases, leaving 7 bases of the junction unmatched. The CDR3 coding sequence is TGTGCCAGCAGAAAAGGACAGGGGTTAGGCTACACCTTC. Translating gives CASRKGQGLGYTF.

The chain is built from TRBV15 and TRBJ2-1, with D unresolved. V lost 8 bases and J lost 0, with 5 bases in between. This CDR3 has 12 amino acids. The germline CDR1 and CDR2 sequences are LNHNV and YYDKDF (reference sequence). The DNA of the CDR3 is TGTGCCACCGGTGACTCCTACAATGAGCAGTTCTTC. Translation: CATGDSYNEQFF.

The chain links TRBV12-3 or TRBV12-4 to TRBJ2-5; D is ambiguous. CDR3 length: 11 residues. V shed 3 bases and J shed 4 bases, with 3 bases lying between them. CDR3 residues: CASSFGETQYF. CDR3 in DNA: TGTGCCAGCAGTTTTGGAGAGACCCAGTACTTC.

The chain has TRBV5-1 and TRBJ2-7; 7 bases are a match to TRBD2. Germline V gives CDR1 SGHRS, CDR2 YFSETQ. Unmatched junction bases numbered 12, after V lost 7 bases and J lost 2 bases. This CDR3 contains 15 residues. CDR3 nucleotides: TGCGCCAGCTACATGGGGGGGTTGGGAACCTACGAGCAGTACTTC. Its protein product is CASYMGGLGTYEQYF.

V is TRBV18 and J is TRBJ1-1, with D unresolved. The CDR3 is made up of 13 amino acids. The germline V gene encodes CDR1 KGHSH and CDR2 LQKENI. Trimming cost V 5 bases and J 4 bases, with 11 bases left between them. The CDR3 DNA is TGTGCCAGCTCATTCCGGACCTCCACTGAAGCTTTCTTT. Protein: CASSFRTSTEAFF.

This sequence joins TRBV7-2 and TRBJ1-5; maybe TRBD1 (6 bases). V gave up 2 bases and J gave up 2 bases, with 7 bases separating them. Germline V gene data show CDR1 as SGHTA and CDR2 as FQGNSA. CDR3 length equals 14 residues. CDR3 sequence (DNA): TGTGCCAGCAGCTTAACAGGGCGCAATCAGCCCCAGCATTTT. Its protein is CASSLTGRNQPQHF.

The chain combines TRBV7-9 with TRBJ2-3; 7 bases map to TRBD2. The ends lost 7 bases at V and 3 bases at J; junction bases unmatched: 10. The CDR3 is 15 residues long. The germline V gene encodes CDR1 SEHNR and CDR2 FQNEAQ (reference sequence). CDR3 in DNA: TGTGCCAGCACCCCAGCGGGGAGTCGGACAGATACGCAGTATTTT. Its protein is CASTPAGSRTDTQYF.

The chain carries TRBV3-1 (or the pseudogene TRBV3-2) and TRBJ1-6; the match to TRBD1 covers 8 bases. Germline CDR1 and CDR2: LGHDT and YNNKEL (reference sequence). V lost 1 base and J lost 11; bases outside the gene matches: 10. This CDR3 contains 16 residues. CDR3 in DNA: TGTGCCAGCAGCCAAGGGCAGGGGGCTTTAGTTACACCCCTCCACTTT. Translating gives CASSQGQGALVTPLHF.

The chain combines TRBV5-8 with TRBJ1-3, with D hard to call. The V gene's germline CDR1 is SGHTS and CDR2 YDEGEE. Trimming pared 4 bases from V and 0 bases from J, leaving 14 bases between. This CDR3 has 16 residues. The CDR3 DNA sequence: TGTGCCAGCAGCCTGCGACAACAGAGCTCTGGAAACACCATATATTTT. Protein product: CASSLRQQSSGNTIYF.

J is TRBJ1-1 and V is TRBV5-1; D unresolved. This CDR3 is 12 amino acids long. The germline CDR1 and CDR2 sequences are SGHRS and YFSETQ. V dropped 5 bases and J dropped 2 bases, with 7 bases sitting between them. In nucleotides, the CDR3 is TGCGCCAGCAGTGGCGGAAACACTGAAGCTTTCTTT. Translating it yields CASSGGNTEAFF.

The chain has TRBV6-5 and TRBJ1-3; tentative D call: TRBD1 (6 bases). V was clipped by 6 bases and J by 0 bases, with 12 bases between them. This CDR3 is 15 amino acids long. Looked up from germline, CDR1 is MNHEY and CDR2 is SVGAGI. CDR3 in DNA: TGTGCCAGCAGGCCCCAGGGGACCTCTGGAAACACCATATATTTT. Amino acids: CASRPQGTSGNTIYF.

This sequence joins TRBV27 and TRBJ2-1; 13 positions match TRBD2. V trimming: 1 base; J trimming: 8 bases; junction bases outside the gene matches: 5. CDR3 length: 16 residues. Germline V gene data show CDR1 as MNHEY and CDR2 as SMNVEV (reference sequence). The CDR3 protein is CASSLLLAGGHHEQFF. The CDR3 nucleotides are TGTGCCAGCAGTTTATTACTAGCGGGGGGGCACCATGAGCAGTTCTTC.

This clone was found a few times. The chain has TRBV7-2 and TRBJ1-4; no reliable D call. V was pared by 4 bases and J by 2 bases, with 14 bases between. CDR1 SGHTA and CDR2 FQGNSA come from the germline V gene. The CDR3 length is 16 residues. The CDR3: CASSSSHRLTNEKLFF. CDR3 DNA: TGTGCCAGCAGCTCGAGCCACCGGCTCACTAATGAAAAACTGTTTTTT.

The V call is TRBV28, the J call TRBJ1-2; D is undetermined. This CDR3 contains 13 residues. V was trimmed by 6 bases and J by 8 bases, leaving 16 bases between them. CDR1 and CDR2 from the germline V gene are MDHEN and SYDVKM. This chain's CDR3 is CASSLTTIGGYTF. CDR3 in DNA: TGTGCCAGCAGCCTTACCACTATCGGCGGCTACACCTTC.

The gene calls are TRBV28 and TRBJ2-4; D uncertain. Germline loops: CDR1 MDHEN, CDR2 SYDVKM. V lost 1 base, J lost 3 bases, and 16 bases lay in between. The CDR3 has 17 amino acids. CDR3 region: CASSLSPPVGVKNIQYF. Here the CDR3 DNA reads TGTGCCAGCAGTTTATCCCCTCCGGTTGGGGTCAAAAACATTCAGTACTTC.

The chain joins TRBV7-9 to TRBJ2-7; D is unresolved. The germline CDR1 and CDR2 sequences are SEHNR and FQNEAQ (reference sequence). Trimming removed 2 bases at V and 6 bases at J, with 17 bases between. The CDR3 runs 15 residues. Here the CDR3 DNA reads TGTGCCAGCAGCTTAAGTGAAGTCCGAGAGGTCGAGCAGTACTTC. This translates into CASSLSEVREVEQYF.

The chain carries TRBV4-1 and TRBJ2-2; a weak D match, TRBD2 (5 bases). The CDR3 spans 14 residues. V lost 4 bases to trimming and J lost 5 bases, with 11 bases between them. Germline CDR1 and CDR2: MGHRA and YSYEKL. Here the CDR3 reads CASSPRTGTGELFF. CDR3 bases: TGCGCCAGCAGCCCCAGGACGGGGACCGGGGAGCTGTTTTTT.